This paragraph covers one T cell receptor (beta chain) sequence. Germline lookup yields CDR1 SGHNT and CDR2 YYREEE (reference sequence). The CDR3 is 13 residues long. V lost 2 bases, J lost 1 base, and 6 bases lay in between. The entry originates in a study of blood T cell repertoires in COVID-19. The cohort comprised adults aged 18 to 89 years residing in approximately 22 US areas. Cohort allocation depended upon clinical history that participants reported. Exposed study participants had met a COVID-19 case within 2 weeks before entry. TCRdb keeps only in-frame clones here, not all; method: immunoSEQ multiplex PCR. The sample carries roughly 150,000 clones, roughly four fifths recorded once.

Sequencing input: PBMCs or T cells enriched from blood (not recorded which). The TCR comes from a woman between 18 and 29 years old who had been exposed to COVID-19. The V gene is TRBV5-4, the J gene TRBJ1-1; maybe TRBD1 (6 bases). The CDR3 is CASSLGGNTEAFF. CDR3 in DNA: TGTGCCAGCAGCTTAGGGGGGAACACTGAAGCTTTCTTT.